This T cell receptor (beta chain) was documented in a study of cytomegalovirus exposure and HLA in healthy donors. Findings and caveats of the study: Later analysis identified about 18,000 TCR beta sequences associated with HLA alleles, using a false discovery rate threshold of 0.05.

In the case of this clone: What it recognizes is unknown.

With V trimmed by 1 base and J by 9 bases, 11 bases remained unmatched. This CDR3 comprises 16 residues. CDR1 is LNHDA and CDR2 is SQIVND in the germline V gene (reference sequence). Both 60 Vbeta primers and 13 Jbeta primers went into the PCR. TCRdb keeps only in-frame clones here, not all; method: immunoSEQ multiplex PCR. Of more than 80,000 clones listed, over 70% were seen once; the top ten hold 2.8%. The sample taken for sequencing was PBMCs. V and J are TRBV19 and TRBJ2-1; TRBD2 matches 8 bases. This TCR was sampled from a female donor in good health and CMV-seronegative. The chain's CDR3 is CASSIVQRELGGEQFF. The CDR3 nucleotides are TGTGCCAGTAGTATAGTTCAGCGGGAGCTTGGGGGTGAGCAGTTCTTC.